Here is one TCR beta chain with its context. The antigen is undetermined. These data come from a study of CD8 T cells in ankylosing spondylitis. V shed 6 bases and J shed 6 bases, with 12 bases lying between them. The CDR3 has 13 residues. The germline V gene encodes CDR1 SNHLY and CDR2 FYNNEI. Preparation of TCR beta libraries was done by quantitative 5'-RACE with molecular barcodes. A single record per CDR3 protein comes from TCRdb applying MiXCR to the 5' RACE reads. The sample carries 750,000 to 850,000 distinct CDR3 sequences, over 9.5% recorded once. Study-wide results and caveats: Matched ankylosing spondylitis synovial fluid reportedly contained a significantly enriched population of disease-linked clones. Blood from ankylosing spondylitis patients appeared to carry a characteristic roughly 8-variant TCR beta motif. Earlier authors reported some of these motif variants in reactive arthritis synovial fluid and blood. The disease-linked clones had a CD8+ phenotype and low blood frequencies.

J is TRBJ2-1 and V is TRBV2, with no clear D. The receptor was isolated from a male donor with ankylosing spondylitis. The material sequenced was blood, either unsorted or a sorted T cell fraction (not recorded which). In DNA form, the CDR3 reads TGTGCCAGCAGCGGCCCGACGATCAATGAGCAGTTCTTC. Residues: CASSGPTINEQFF.